This T cell receptor beta chain comes out of a study of T cell responses to AZD1222 COVID-19 vaccine. Some clones are missing from TCRdb's copy, which holds only in-frame ones; the method was immunoSEQ multiplex PCR. The table has under 150,000 clones, around 92% seen once. Unmatched junction bases numbered 5, after V lost 2 bases and J lost 6 bases. CDR3 length equals 15 residues. Germline CDR1 and CDR2: LGHDT and YNNKEL (reference sequence). This material consisted of peripheral blood, taken 28 days after the second AZD1222 dose. This chain connects TRBV3-1 (or the pseudogene TRBV3-2) to TRBJ2-2; 8 positions agree with TRBD2. The receptor was isolated from an adult who received the AZD1222 COVID-19 vaccine. The chain's CDR3 is CASSQLAGSAGELFF. CDR3 sequence (DNA): TGTGCCAGCAGCCAATTAGCGGGGTCAGCCGGGGAGCTGTTTTTT.